These 3 T cell receptor beta chains were sequenced from one sample in a study of T cell changes during pregnancy in multiple sclerosis. Using immunoSEQ multiplex PCR, the repertoire was profiled, and TCRdb retains in-frame clones only, with some absent. The sample carries roughly 77,000 clones, around nine tenths recorded once. The sample consisted of peripheral blood, taken in the second trimester of pregnancy. The source of these receptors is a female donor with multiple sclerosis, enrolled in a pregnancy study.

J is TRBJ2-7 and V is TRBV7-6; TRBD2 matches 8 bases. The J segment lost 1 base and the V segment lost 0 bases, leaving 8 bases of the junction unmatched. This CDR3 contains 17 residues. Germline assignment: CDR1 SGHVS and CDR2 FNYEAQ. CDR3: CASSLALLRGVSYEQYF. The CDR3 nucleotides read TGTGCCAGCAGCTTAGCCCTCTTGCGGGGGGTTTCCTACGAGCAGTACTTC.

The V gene is TRBV5-6, the J gene TRBJ2-7; the match to TRBD1 covers 12 bases. The CDR3 loop spans 15 amino acids. Per the germline V gene, CDR1 is SGHDT and CDR2 is YYEEEE. The J segment lost 9 bases and the V segment lost 7 bases, leaving 14 bases of the junction unmatched. CDR3: CASARDGTGGRGQYF. The CDR3 DNA sequence: TGTGCCAGCGCAAGGGATGGGACAGGGGGCCGCGGGCAGTACTTC.

CDR3 loop: CATSRYRTEAFF. The CDR3 DNA reads as TGTGCCACCAGCAGATATCGGACTGAAGCTTTCTTT. The rearrangement uses TRBV15 and TRBJ1-1, with D uncertain. The V and J ends lost 2 bases and 5 bases respectively, with 6 bases between them. The CDR3 loop spans 12 amino acids. Germline V gene lookup returns CDR1 LNHNV and CDR2 YYDKDF (reference sequence).